These 32 T cell receptor beta chains originate from one sample sequenced in a study of Graves' ophthalmopathy and Graves' hyperthyroidism. Amplified TCR beta CDR3 regions were obtained using RNA transcripts as template. RT-PCR was first run with HTBI primers, then multiplex PCR in a second round. MiXCR, run by TCRdb on the multiplex PCR reads, gives a single entry per CDR3 protein. Of about 170,000 distinct CDR3 sequences listed, around two fifths are singletons. The source material was peripheral blood. These receptors were obtained from a woman aged 40 to 50 with Graves' ophthalmopathy.

This clonotype was seen many times. The gene calls are TRBV4-3 and TRBJ1-1; D is undetermined. CDR3 size: 14 residues. V dropped 0 bases and J dropped 1 base, with 6 bases sitting between them. CDR1 LGHNA and CDR2 YSLEER come from the germline V gene. The CDR3 protein is CASSQDLRNTEAFF. Here the CDR3 DNA reads TGCGCCAGCAGCCAAGATTTAAGGAACACTGAAGCTTTCTTT.

This clonotype appeared a few times. A junction boundary mismatches the germline segment, possibly from a read error. The V and J genes are TRBV7-6 and TRBJ2-2; TRBD2 agrees at 11 bases. The CDR3 contains 21 residues. CDR1 and CDR2 from the germline V gene are SGHVS and FNYEAQ. Here the CDR3 reads CASSLRPMKLAGVHNTGELFF. The CDR3 DNA is TGTGCTAGCAGCTTACGCCCGATGAAACTAGCGGGAGTTCATAACACCGGGGAGCTGTTTTTT.

The chain is built from TRBV20-1 and TRBJ2-7; D is undetermined. The germline V and J ends were trimmed by 5 bases and 4 bases, with 6 bases remaining between them. The CDR3 length is 10 residues. Germline CDR1 reads DFQATT; CDR2 reads SNEGSKA (reference sequence). DNA of the CDR3: TGCAGTGCTGTGATATACGAGCAGTACTTC. This encodes CSAVIYEQYF.

The chain employs TRBV27 and TRBJ1-2, with no clear D. This CDR3 has 14 amino acids. Trimming took off 8 bases at V and 3 bases at J, with 16 bases between the two ends. The germline gives CDR1 MNHEY, CDR2 SMNVEV (reference sequence). CDR3 protein: CASCENPSDYGYTF. The CDR3 nucleotides read TGTGCCAGCTGTGAGAACCCGTCGGACTATGGCTACACCTTC.

The rearrangement joins TRBV19 to TRBJ1-6; TRBD1 matches 7 bases. The CDR3 covers 15 residues. Germline assignment: CDR1 LNHDA and CDR2 SQIVND (reference sequence). The V gene end was trimmed by 5 bases and the J gene end by 6 bases; junction bases not matched to a gene: 7. DNA of the CDR3: TGTGCCAGTAGTCCAGGGACAGCTGCTAATTCACCCCTCCACTTT. Its translation: CASSPGTAANSPLHF.

This clonotype was counted many times. The chain employs TRBV11-3 and TRBJ2-4, with TRBD1 identical over 7 bases. From germline, CDR1 is SGHNT and CDR2 YENEEA. The CDR3 spans 16 residues. The J segment lost 7 bases and the V segment lost 2 bases, leaving 11 bases of the junction unmatched. The CDR3 is CASSLLQGTQGNIQYF. CDR3 sequence (DNA): TGTGCCAGCAGCTTATTACAGGGGACCCAAGGCAACATTCAGTACTTC.

The rearrangement links TRBV6-1 to TRBJ1-1; D is undetermined. The CDR3 extends over 15 amino acids. Trimming stripped 6 bases from V and 3 bases from J, with 17 bases between. Germline V gene sequence: CDR1 MNHNS, CDR2 SASEGT. This CDR3 is CASSKNGMVDTEAFF. For the CDR3, the DNA is TGTGCCAGCAGCAAAAATGGGATGGTGGACACTGAAGCTTTCTTT.

This clonotype showed up just a few times. The V gene is TRBV25-1, the J gene TRBJ1-1, with D perhaps matching TRBD1 (5 bases). CDR3 length equals 16 residues. The V end was cut by 10 bases, the J end by 1 base, with 22 bases between. The germline V gene has CDR1 MGHDK and CDR2 SYGVNS. CDR3 in DNA: TGTGCCACCAGGTGGGGATGGGGGAGATCGAACACTGAAGCTTTCTTT. As protein: CATRWGWGRSNTEAFF.

This clonotype was seen ten or more times. The gene calls are TRBV4-3 and TRBJ1-1; perhaps TRBD1 as D (6 bases). The CDR3 runs to 14 residues. Trimming took 4 bases from V and 3 from J, leaving 12 bases between them. CDR1 is LGHNA and CDR2 is YSLEER in the germline V gene. The CDR3 loop reads CASSRDTSYTEAFF. CDR3 sequence (DNA): TGCGCCAGCAGCCGGGACACTAGCTACACTGAAGCTTTCTTT.

V usage is TRBV7-8 and J usage is TRBJ2-2, with 9 bases aligning to TRBD2. Losses at the gene ends were 7 bases for V and 6 bases for J; bases not matched to a gene: 18. The V gene's germline CDR1 is SGHVS and CDR2 FQNEAQ. CDR3 length: 18 amino acids. This chain's CDR3 is CASTLQGLALKRAGELFF. The CDR3 DNA is TGTGCCAGCACCTTGCAGGGACTAGCCTTAAAAAGGGCCGGGGAGCTGTTTTTT.

The rearrangement joins TRBV6-1 to TRBJ2-5; the D is unclear. The V gene lost 4 bases and the J gene lost 2 bases, with 14 bases spanning the gap. The CDR3 loop spans 15 amino acids. The germline V gene encodes CDR1 MNHNS and CDR2 SASEGT. CDR3 residues: CASSVQVSSQETQYF. In nucleotides, the CDR3 is TGTGCCAGCAGTGTGCAGGTCAGCAGTCAAGAGACCCAGTACTTC.

The rearrangement links TRBV29-1 to TRBJ1-2, with 7 bases identical to TRBD1. Germline trimming cut 7 bases from V and 1 base from J; bases unmatched to any gene: 6. Germline lookup yields CDR1 SQVTM and CDR2 ANQGSEA. The CDR3 covers 13 residues. CDR3 residues: CSAGTVVNYGYTF. The CDR3 nucleotides read TGCAGCGCCGGGACAGTAGTTAACTATGGCTACACCTTC.

The chain links TRBV27 to TRBJ1-2; TRBD1 aligns across 8 bases. Germline V gene lookup returns CDR1 MNHEY and CDR2 SMNVEV (reference sequence). The CDR3 loop spans 14 amino acids. Germline trimming cut 4 bases from V and 7 bases from J; bases unmatched to any gene: 8. The CDR3 loop is CASSSKTGVGGYTF. In DNA form, the CDR3 reads TGTGCCAGCAGTTCAAAGACAGGGGTTGGTGGCTACACCTTC.

The J gene is TRBJ1-3, the V gene TRBV7-2; possibly TRBD1 for D (5 bases). V dropped 5 bases and J dropped 0 bases, with 14 bases sitting between them. This CDR3 comprises 16 residues. CDR1 SGHTA and CDR2 FQGNSA come from the germline V gene. DNA of the CDR3: TGTGCCAGCAGCCCAGCGGTTGACAGCTCTGGAAACACCATATATTTT. It specifies CASSPAVDSSGNTIYF.

The sample holds many counts of this clonotype. The V and J genes are TRBV3-1 and TRBJ1-6, with 7 bases identical to TRBD1. The CDR3 has 16 amino acids. The germline gives CDR1 LGHDT, CDR2 YNNKEL (reference sequence). V shed 5 bases, J shed 6 bases, and the junction held 10 bases outside the gene matches. In DNA, the CDR3 is TGTGCCAGCAGCTCTCACGGACAGGAGGGTAATTCACCCCTCCACTTT. The encoded protein is CASSSHGQEGNSPLHF.

As concerns this clonotype: Sequence at one end of the junction differs from germline and may be a read error. The chain joins TRBV15 to TRBJ2-5, with a weak D call TRBD1 (6 bases). Looked up from germline, CDR1 is LNHNV and CDR2 is YYDKDF (reference sequence). The CDR3 length is 15 residues. CDR3 amino acids: CAASRVGGRQETQYF. DNA for the CDR3: TGTGCCGCCAGCAGAGTAGGGGGACGGCAAGAGACCCAGTACTTC.

Many counts were recorded for this clonotype. A much more abundant neighbour one base away suggests this may be a read error. J is TRBJ1-5 and V is TRBV6-4; 7 bases match TRBD1. The CDR3 spans 15 residues. From germline, CDR1 is MRHNA and CDR2 SNTAGT. The CDR3 DNA sequence: TGTGCCAGCAGTTACTCCCAGGGGGGGAATCGGCCCCAGCATTTT. As protein: CASSYSQGGNRPQHF.

The gene calls are TRBV6-5 and TRBJ2-7; D is undetermined. Germline V gene data show CDR1 as MNHEY and CDR2 as SVGAGI. The CDR3 is 12 amino acids. With 0 bases removed from V and 6 bases from J, the gap between germline ends came to 6 bases. The DNA of the CDR3 is TGTGCCAGCAGTTACTCGGATGGCGAGCAGTACTTC. Protein sequence: CASSYSDGEQYF.

This clonotype was seen many times. V and J are TRBV28 and TRBJ1-1; D gene uncertain. Germline CDR1 MDHEN, CDR2 SYDVKM. Deletions cut 7 bases from V and 4 bases from J, with 10 bases between. This CDR3 is 12 amino acids long. CDR3 coding DNA: TGTGCCAGCACCGAATTCGGCACTGAAGCTTTCTTT. Translation: CASTEFGTEAFF.

This clonotype was seen repeatedly, ten times or more. V gene TRBV20-1 combines with J gene TRBJ1-2, with D tentatively TRBD1 (6 bases). Trimming removed 5 bases at V and 0 bases at J, with 10 bases between. CDR3 length equals 13 residues. Germline values: CDR1 DFQATT, CDR2 SNEGSKA (reference sequence). DNA of the CDR3: TGCAGTGCTGGGACACTCTCTAACTATGGCTACACCTTC. Translating it yields CSAGTLSNYGYTF.

This chain uses TRBV20-1 with TRBJ2-5; D is perhaps TRBD1 (5 bases). Germline assignment: CDR1 DFQATT and CDR2 SNEGSKA (reference sequence). The CDR3 loop spans 14 amino acids. V shed 6 bases and J shed 3 bases, with 17 bases lying between them. CDR3 sequence: CSAAKTVLKETQYF. DNA of the CDR3: TGCAGTGCGGCCAAGACAGTCCTGAAAGAGACCCAGTACTTC.

This clonotype occurred many times. This sequence joins TRBV5-1 and TRBJ2-7; 9 bases align to TRBD2. The CDR3 is 17 residues long. V was pared by 0 bases and J by 7 bases, with 14 bases of the junction left unmatched. CDR1 and CDR2 from the germline V gene are SGHRS and YFSETQ. CDR3 in DNA: TGCGCCAGCAGCTTGGCCCAAATAGCGGGAGCGGCTCGGGAGCAGTACTTC. Translation gives CASSLAQIAGAAREQYF.

This clonotype was found many times. This chain uses TRBV6-2 or TRBV6-3 with TRBJ1-1; D gene uncertain. CDR3 length equals 15 residues. Germline V gives CDR1 MNHEY, CDR2 SVGEGT. The ends were cut back, 0 bases at V and 2 bases at J, with 10 bases in the middle. The CDR3 sequence: CASSYSVLSNTEAFF. CDR3 in DNA: TGTGCCAGCAGTTACTCGGTCCTATCAAACACTGAAGCTTTCTTT.

This clonotype was recorded a few times. This chain links TRBV28 with TRBJ2-7, with 13 bases identical to TRBD2. Germline CDR1 and CDR2: MDHEN and SYDVKM. With V trimmed by 5 bases and J by 0 bases, 10 bases remained unmatched. The CDR3 has 18 residues. CDR3 coding DNA: TGTGCCAGCAGTGTCAGATACTGGACTAGCGGGAGCTCCTACGAGCAGTACTTC. Protein product: CASSVRYWTSGSSYEQYF.

This clonotype has at least ten counts. The chain joins TRBV28 to TRBJ1-2; no clear D gene. V shed 4 bases and J shed 4 bases, with 19 bases lying between them. Looked up from germline, CDR1 is MDHEN and CDR2 is SYDVKM. CDR3 length: 16 amino acids. The CDR3 region is CASSSRGRLISYGYTF. CDR3 DNA sequence: TGTGCCAGCAGTTCCCGGGGTCGCTTGATTTCCTATGGCTACACCTTC.

The V call is TRBV6-2 or TRBV6-3, the J call TRBJ2-7, with D possibly matching TRBD2 (5 bases). This CDR3 has 15 amino acids. V was trimmed by 4 bases and J by 2 bases, leaving 15 bases between them. The germline V gene has CDR1 MNHEY and CDR2 SVGEGT. This chain's CDR3 is CASSSPGGPAYEQYF. Here the CDR3 DNA reads TGTGCCAGCAGTTCCCCCGGAGGACCCGCCTACGAGCAGTACTTC.

The chain recombines TRBV6-1 with TRBJ1-1; maybe TRBD1 (6 bases). Germline loops: CDR1 MNHNS, CDR2 SASEGT. The germline V and J ends were trimmed by 6 bases and 1 base, with 15 bases remaining between them. The length of the CDR3 is 15 residues. CDR3 sequence (DNA): TGTGCCAGCAGCCGAGGGGGGATGGCGAACACTGAAGCTTTCTTT. It yields the protein CASSRGGMANTEAFF.

This clonotype appeared many times. The gene calls are TRBV5-6 and TRBJ2-2; D might be TRBD1 or TRBD2, each matching 6 bases. The CDR3 has 15 residues. CDR1 is SGHDT, CDR2 YYEEEE, per germline. Trimming cost V 0 bases and J 4 bases, with 10 bases left between them. Written as DNA, the CDR3 is TGTGCCAGCAGCTTGGTAGGGGGGAGCACCGGGGAGCTGTTTTTT. This translates into CASSLVGGSTGELFF.

This clonotype was seen many times. This chain connects TRBV20-1 to TRBJ2-7; D gene uncertain. The ends were cut back, 0 bases at V and 0 bases at J, with 9 bases in the middle. The CDR3 totals 14 residues. From germline, CDR1 is DFQATT and CDR2 SNEGSKA (reference sequence). In DNA, the CDR3 is TGCAGTGCTAGAGATCGAACTGACTCCTACGAGCAGTACTTC. Amino acids: CSARDRTDSYEQYF.

This clonotype was recorded at least ten times. This chain uses TRBV10-3 with TRBJ1-5; no firm D call. The V gene's germline CDR1 is ENHRY and CDR2 SYGVKD. The CDR3 spans 12 residues. V gave up 2 bases and J gave up 5 bases, with 4 bases separating them. DNA of the CDR3: TGTGCCATCAGTGAGAGGGATCAGCCCCAGCATTTT. This translates into CAISERDQPQHF.

This clonotype was counted ten times or more. J is TRBJ1-5 and V is TRBV6-6, with 9 bases that match TRBD1. The CDR3 consists of 15 residues. Germline V gene lookup returns CDR1 MNHNY and CDR2 SVGAGI (reference sequence). Losses at the gene ends were 6 bases for V and 7 bases for J; bases not matched to a gene: 10. CDR3 in amino acids: CASSGTGFNSQPQHF. The CDR3 DNA reads as TGTGCCAGCAGCGGGACAGGGTTTAATAGCCAGCCCCAGCATTTT.

The V gene is TRBV6-2 or TRBV6-3, the J gene TRBJ2-7, with 12 bases fitting TRBD2. J gave up 3 bases and V 2 bases, and 5 bases lay outside the gene matches. The CDR3 covers 16 residues. Germline V gene lookup returns CDR1 MNHEY and CDR2 SVGEGT. CDR3 residues: CASSYPSGRALYEQYF. For the CDR3, the DNA is TGTGCCAGCAGTTACCCTAGCGGGAGGGCCCTCTACGAGCAGTACTTC.